This entry describes one T cell receptor beta chain. Antigen unknown. V was pared by 1 base and J by 3 bases, with 13 bases between. Germline V lookup: CDR1 SGHRS, CDR2 YFSETQ. This CDR3 is built from 16 residues. The healthy adult donors were HIV-negative and reported no recent acute infections or vaccinations. Study processing details: Junction-only sequences without quality scores came from ImmunoSEQ, so filtering differed. Using immunoSEQ multiplex PCR, the repertoire was profiled, and TCRdb retains in-frame clones only, with some absent. The DNA gave D and trimming, while V, J and clone size come from that table. Among roughly 1.5 million clones, 95% to 99% were seen once, and the ten largest hold roughly 0.45%. This sample is drawn from a study of shared clonotypes between healthy human individuals. General study results and limits: The represented genetic and exposure-history diversity was limited by the small number of donors.

Sequencing used naive CD4+ T cells sorted from blood. Regarding subset: CD45RA+ positively selected. This clonotype was obtained from a man under 40 in good health. The V and J genes are TRBV5-1 and TRBJ2-2; D ambiguous. This chain's CDR3 is CASSLISPADTGELFF. The CDR3 DNA follows: TGCGCCAGCAGCTTGATCAGCCCGGCGGACACCGGGGAGCTGTTTTTT.